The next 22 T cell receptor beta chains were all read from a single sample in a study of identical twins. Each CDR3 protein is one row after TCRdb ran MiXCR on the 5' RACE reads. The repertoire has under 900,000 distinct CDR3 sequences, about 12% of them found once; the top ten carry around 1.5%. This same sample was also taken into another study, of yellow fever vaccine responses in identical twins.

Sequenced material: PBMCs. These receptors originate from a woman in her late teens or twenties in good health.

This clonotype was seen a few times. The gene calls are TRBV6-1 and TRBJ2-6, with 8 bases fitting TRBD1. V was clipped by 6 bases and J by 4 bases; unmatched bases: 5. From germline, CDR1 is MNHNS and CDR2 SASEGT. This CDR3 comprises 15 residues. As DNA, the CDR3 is TGTGCCAGCAGCAAGGACAGGGCCGGGGCCAACGTCCTGACTTTC. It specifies CASSKDRAGANVLTF.

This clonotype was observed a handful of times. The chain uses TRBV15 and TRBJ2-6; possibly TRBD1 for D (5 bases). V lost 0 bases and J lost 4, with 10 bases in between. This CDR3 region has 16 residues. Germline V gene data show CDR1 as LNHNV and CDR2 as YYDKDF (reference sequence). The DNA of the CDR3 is TGTGCCACCAGCAGAGATAAGGGGTCAGGGGCCAACGTCCTGACTTTC. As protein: CATSRDKGSGANVLTF. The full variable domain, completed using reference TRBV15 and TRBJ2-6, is DAMVIQNPRYQVTQFGKPVTLSCSQTLNHNVMYWYQQKSSQAPKLLFHYYDKDFNNEADTPDNFQSRRPNTSFCFLDIRSPGLGDTAMYLCATSRDKGSGANVLTFGAGSRLTVL.

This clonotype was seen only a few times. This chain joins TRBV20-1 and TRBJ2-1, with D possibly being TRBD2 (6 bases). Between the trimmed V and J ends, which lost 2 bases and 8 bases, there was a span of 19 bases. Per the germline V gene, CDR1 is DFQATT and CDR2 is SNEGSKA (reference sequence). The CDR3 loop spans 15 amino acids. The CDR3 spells CSARYTGTVGYEQFF. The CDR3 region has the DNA TGCAGTGCTAGATACACCGGGACTGTCGGGTATGAGCAGTTCTTC.

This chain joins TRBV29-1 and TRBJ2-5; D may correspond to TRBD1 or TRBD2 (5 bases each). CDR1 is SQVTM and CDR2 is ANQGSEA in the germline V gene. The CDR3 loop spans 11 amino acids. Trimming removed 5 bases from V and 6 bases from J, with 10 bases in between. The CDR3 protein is CSVPGRQTQYF. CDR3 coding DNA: TGCAGCGTTCCGGGGCGGCAGACCCAGTACTTC.

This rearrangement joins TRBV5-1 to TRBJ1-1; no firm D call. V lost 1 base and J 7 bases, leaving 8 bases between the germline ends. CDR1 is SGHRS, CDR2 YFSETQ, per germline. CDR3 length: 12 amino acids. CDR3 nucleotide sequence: TGCGCCAGCAGCTTGTCATGGGGTGAAGCTTTCTTT. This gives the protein CASSLSWGEAFF.

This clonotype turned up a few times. CDR3 loop: CASTRTGKTDTQYF. CDR3 coding DNA: TGCGCCAGCACCCGGACAGGGAAAACGGATACGCAGTATTTT. The chain links TRBV5-1 to TRBJ2-3; 8 bases are shared with TRBD1. Germline V lookup: CDR1 SGHRS, CDR2 YFSETQ. V trimming: 6 bases; J trimming: 6 bases; junction bases outside the gene matches: 9. The CDR3 spans 14 residues.

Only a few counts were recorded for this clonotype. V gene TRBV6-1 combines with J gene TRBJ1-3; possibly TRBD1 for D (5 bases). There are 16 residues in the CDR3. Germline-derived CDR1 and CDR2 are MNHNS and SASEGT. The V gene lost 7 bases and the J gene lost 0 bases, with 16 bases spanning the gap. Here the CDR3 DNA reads TGTGCCAGCAACAAACAGGCCGGGGCCTCTGGAAACACCATATATTTT. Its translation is CASNKQAGASGNTIYF.

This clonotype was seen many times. CDR3: CSASGDYGYTF. CDR3 nucleotide sequence: TGCAGTGCTAGTGGTGACTATGGCTACACCTTC. The rearrangement links TRBV20-1 to TRBJ1-2; D is ambiguous. Germline CDR1 reads DFQATT; CDR2 reads SNEGSKA (reference sequence). Between the trimmed V and J ends, which lost 3 bases and 3 bases, there was a span of 5 bases. The length of the CDR3 is 11 residues.

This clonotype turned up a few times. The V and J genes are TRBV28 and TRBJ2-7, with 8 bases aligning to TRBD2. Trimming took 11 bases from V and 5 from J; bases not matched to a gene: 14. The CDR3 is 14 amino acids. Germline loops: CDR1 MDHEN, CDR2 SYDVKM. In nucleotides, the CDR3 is TGTGCCTGCCAATTAGCGGGACCTTACCACGAGCAGTACTTC. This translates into CACQLAGPYHEQYF.

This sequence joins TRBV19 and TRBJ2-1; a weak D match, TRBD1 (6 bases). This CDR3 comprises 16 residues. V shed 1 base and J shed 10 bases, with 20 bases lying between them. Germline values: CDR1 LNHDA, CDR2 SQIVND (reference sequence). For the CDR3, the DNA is TGTGCCAGTAGTATAGGAGGGGGTAGTGGGTCCGGGGAGCAGTTCTTC. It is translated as CASSIGGGSGSGEQFF.

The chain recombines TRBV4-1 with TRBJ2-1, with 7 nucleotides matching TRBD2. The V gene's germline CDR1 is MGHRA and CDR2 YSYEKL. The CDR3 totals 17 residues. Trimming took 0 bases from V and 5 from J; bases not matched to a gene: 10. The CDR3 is CASSQELGEGFDNEQFF. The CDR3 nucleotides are TGCGCCAGCAGCCAAGAGTTGGGGGAGGGGTTCGACAATGAGCAGTTCTTC.

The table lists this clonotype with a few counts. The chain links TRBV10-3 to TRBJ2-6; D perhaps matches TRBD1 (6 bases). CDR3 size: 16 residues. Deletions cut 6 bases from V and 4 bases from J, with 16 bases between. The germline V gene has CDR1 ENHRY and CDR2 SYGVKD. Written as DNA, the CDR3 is TGTGCCATCAGCCGACAGGTCCTGGGCGGGGCCAACGTCCTGACTTTC. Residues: CAISRQVLGGANVLTF.

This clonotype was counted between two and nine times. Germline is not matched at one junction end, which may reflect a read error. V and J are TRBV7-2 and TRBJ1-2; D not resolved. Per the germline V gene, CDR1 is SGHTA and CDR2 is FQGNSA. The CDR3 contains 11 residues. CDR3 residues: CASSSSWKPEF. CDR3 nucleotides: TGTGCCAGCAGCTCCAGTTGGAAGCCAGAATTC.

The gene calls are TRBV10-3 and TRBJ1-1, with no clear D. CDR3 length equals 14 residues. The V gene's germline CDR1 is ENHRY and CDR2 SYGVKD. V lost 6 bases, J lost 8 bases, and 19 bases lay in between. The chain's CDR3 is CAISHPGEGSEAFF. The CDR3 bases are TGTGCCATCAGCCACCCCGGCGAAGGATCCGAAGCTTTCTTT.

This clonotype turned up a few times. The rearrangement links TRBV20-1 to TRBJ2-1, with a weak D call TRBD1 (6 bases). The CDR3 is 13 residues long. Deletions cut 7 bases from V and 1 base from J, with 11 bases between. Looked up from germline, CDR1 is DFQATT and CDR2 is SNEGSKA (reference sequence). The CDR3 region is CSVGAWSYNEQFF. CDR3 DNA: TGCAGTGTGGGGGCATGGTCCTACAATGAGCAGTTCTTC.

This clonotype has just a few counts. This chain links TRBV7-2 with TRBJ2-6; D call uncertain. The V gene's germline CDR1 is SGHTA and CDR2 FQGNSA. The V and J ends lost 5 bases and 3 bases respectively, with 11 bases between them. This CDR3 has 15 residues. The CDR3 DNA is TGTGCCAGCAGCCAAGTCGGCGGTGGGGCCAACGTCCTGACTTTC. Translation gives CASSQVGGGANVLTF.

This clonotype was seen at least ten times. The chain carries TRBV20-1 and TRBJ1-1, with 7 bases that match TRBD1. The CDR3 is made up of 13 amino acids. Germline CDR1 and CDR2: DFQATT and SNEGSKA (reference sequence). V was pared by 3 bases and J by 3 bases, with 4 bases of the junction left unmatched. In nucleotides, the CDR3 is TGCAGTGCTAGCAGACAGGGTGACACTGAAGCTTTCTTT. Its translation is CSASRQGDTEAFF.

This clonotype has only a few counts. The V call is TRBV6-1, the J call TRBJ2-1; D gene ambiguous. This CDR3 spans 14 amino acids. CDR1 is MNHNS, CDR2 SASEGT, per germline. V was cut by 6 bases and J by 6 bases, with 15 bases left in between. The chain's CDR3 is CASRPGHLPNEQFF. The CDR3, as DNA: TGTGCCAGCAGGCCGGGCCACCTGCCCAATGAGCAGTTCTTC.

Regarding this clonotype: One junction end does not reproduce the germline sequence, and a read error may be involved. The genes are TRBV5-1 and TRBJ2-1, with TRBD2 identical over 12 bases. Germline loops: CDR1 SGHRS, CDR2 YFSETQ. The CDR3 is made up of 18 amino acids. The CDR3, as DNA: TGCGTCAGCAGCTTGTCACTAGCGGGGGGTGGTTCCTACAATGAGCAGTTCTTC. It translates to CVSSLSLAGGGSYNEQFF.

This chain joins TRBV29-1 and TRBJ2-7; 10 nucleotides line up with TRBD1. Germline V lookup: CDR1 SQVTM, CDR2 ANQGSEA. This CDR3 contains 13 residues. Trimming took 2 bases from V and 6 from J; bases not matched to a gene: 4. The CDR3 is CSVEWTGGGEQYF. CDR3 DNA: TGCAGCGTTGAATGGACAGGGGGTGGCGAGCAGTACTTC.

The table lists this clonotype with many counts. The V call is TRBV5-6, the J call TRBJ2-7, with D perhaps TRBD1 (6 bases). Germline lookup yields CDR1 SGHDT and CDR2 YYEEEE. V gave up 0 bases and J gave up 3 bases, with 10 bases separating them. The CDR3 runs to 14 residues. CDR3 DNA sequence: TGTGCCAGCAGCTTGGTGTCAGGGGTCTACGAGCAGTACGTC. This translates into CASSLVSGVYEQYV.

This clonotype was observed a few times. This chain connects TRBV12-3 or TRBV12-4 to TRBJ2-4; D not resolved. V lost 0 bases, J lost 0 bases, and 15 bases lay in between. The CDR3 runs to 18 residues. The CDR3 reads CASSLAGLTLTAKNIQYF. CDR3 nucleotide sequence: TGTGCCAGCAGTTTAGCGGGCCTAACTCTTACAGCCAAAAACATTCAGTACTTC.